Each of the 24 T cell receptor beta chains below was sequenced from the same sample in a study of shared clonotypes between healthy human individuals. The repertoire was sequenced with immunoSEQ multiplex PCR; TCRdb's copy has only in-frame clones and lacks some. The sample lists more than 1.2 million clones, about 98.5% occurring once. The specimen sequenced was naive CD4+ T cells sorted from blood. Subset indicated: CD45RA+ positively selected. The receptor source for this set is a man aged 25-45 years in good health.

The gene calls are TRBV19 and TRBJ2-1, with 8 bases fitting TRBD2. Trimming cost V 3 bases and J 6 bases; bases outside gene matches: 4. CDR3 size: 14 residues. Germline V gene lookup returns CDR1 LNHDA and CDR2 SQIVND (reference sequence). In nucleotides, the CDR3 is TGTGCCAGTAGTATGCTAGCGGGCATCAATGAGCAGTTCTTC. It specifies CASSMLAGINEQFF.

This rearrangement joins TRBV28 to TRBJ2-5, with D possibly called TRBD1 or TRBD2 (6 bases each). This CDR3 spans 15 amino acids. Germline CDR1 MDHEN, CDR2 SYDVKM. V lost 5 bases and J 1 base, leaving 14 bases between the germline ends. The CDR3 bases are TGTGCCAGCAGTGGGCGGGGACAAACCCAAGAGACCCAGTACTTC. This sequence encodes CASSGRGQTQETQYF.

The J gene is TRBJ1-1, the V gene TRBV10-3; TRBD1 aligns across 9 bases. The CDR3 length is 14 residues. Per germline, CDR1 ENHRY and CDR2 SYGVKD. With 6 bases clipped from V and 1 base from J, the junction kept 3 bases outside the gene matches. The CDR3 sequence is CAISGTGTNTEAFF. The CDR3 DNA reads as TGTGCCATCAGCGGGACAGGGACGAACACTGAAGCTTTCTTT.

This clone is a singleton in its sample. The V call is TRBV28, the J call TRBJ1-5, with 8 bases aligning to TRBD1. The germline V gene has CDR1 MDHEN and CDR2 SYDVKM. The CDR3 has 15 amino acids. V lost 10 bases, J lost 4 bases, and 12 bases stayed unmatched. CDR3 nucleotides: TGTGCCACCGCATCCGGGACAGGACTTAATCAGCCCCAGCATTTT. This translates into CATASGTGLNQPQHF.

This chain links TRBV5-1 with TRBJ2-1; D possibly corresponds to TRBD1 (6 bases). Germline values: CDR1 SGHRS, CDR2 YFSETQ. Between the trimmed V and J ends, which lost 1 base and 8 bases, there was a span of 13 bases. The CDR3 has 14 residues. In DNA form, the CDR3 reads TGCGCCAGCAGCTTGATTCCAGGGGCGGATGAGCAGTTCTTC. It translates to CASSLIPGADEQFF.

On this clone: Different DNA sequences within this sample yield the same CDR3. V gene TRBV5-1 combines with J gene TRBJ1-2, with D hard to call. This CDR3 comprises 12 residues. Trimming took off 4 bases at V and 1 base at J, with 5 bases between the two ends. Per the germline V gene, CDR1 is SGHRS and CDR2 is YFSETQ. The CDR3 sequence is CASSPDNYGYTF. CDR3 coding DNA: TGCGCCAGCAGCCCAGATAACTATGGCTACACCTTC.

The genes are TRBV10-1 and TRBJ2-7, with D perhaps assigned TRBD1 or TRBD2 (6 bases each). Germline loops: CDR1 WNHNN, CDR2 SYGVQD (reference sequence). The CDR3 is 15 amino acids. V lost 1 base, J lost 5 bases, and 15 bases lay in between. In DNA form, the CDR3 reads TGCGCCAGCAGTGAGTACGTAGGGGGGAAGGACGAGCAGTACTTC. Amino acids: CASSEYVGGKDEQYF.

The CDR3, as DNA: TGTGCCAGCAGCCCCACAAAGGTCAATCAGCCCCAGCATTTT. Protein: CASSPTKVNQPQHF. The rearrangement joins TRBV6-6 to TRBJ1-5; D is ambiguous. The V end was cut by 6 bases, the J end by 3 bases, with 12 bases between. The CDR3 has 14 amino acids. The germline gives CDR1 MNHNY, CDR2 SVGAGI (reference sequence).

The chain employs TRBV5-1 and TRBJ2-3; maybe TRBD1 (6 bases). Germline values: CDR1 SGHRS, CDR2 YFSETQ. Trimming left V 0 bases short and J 1 base short, with 18 bases between. This CDR3 contains 18 residues. The CDR3 sequence is CASSLDRVSRLGTDTQYF. CDR3 bases: TGCGCCAGCAGCTTGGACAGGGTTTCTCGTTTGGGCACAGATACGCAGTATTTT.

About this clone itself: Additional DNA sequences in this sample encode the identical CDR3. This sequence joins TRBV20-1 and TRBJ2-1; D unresolved. Trimming pared 2 bases from V and 5 bases from J, leaving 1 base between. Germline V gene data show CDR1 as DFQATT and CDR2 as SNEGSKA (reference sequence). The CDR3 is made up of 10 amino acids. As DNA, the CDR3 is TGCAGTGCTAGAAACAATGAGCAGTTCTTC. Its protein is CSARNNEQFF.

V gene TRBV6-6 combines with J gene TRBJ2-2, with D perhaps matching TRBD1 (5 bases). The V gene's germline CDR1 is MNHNY and CDR2 SVGAGI (reference sequence). Trimming left V 8 bases short and J 1 base short, with 8 bases between. The CDR3 length is 13 residues. The CDR3 DNA reads as TGTGCCAGCCAAACAGGGAACACCGGGGAGCTGTTTTTT. This gives the protein CASQTGNTGELFF.

The chain carries TRBV18 and TRBJ2-7; possibly TRBD1 or TRBD2 for D (5 bases each). CDR3 size: 15 residues. V was cut by 3 bases and J by 4 bases, with 16 bases left in between. Germline lookup yields CDR1 KGHSH and CDR2 LQKENI. This chain's CDR3 is CASSPGALPHYEQYF. In DNA, the CDR3 is TGTGCCAGCTCACCCGGGGCACTGCCGCATTACGAGCAGTACTTC.

V gene TRBV7-9 combines with J gene TRBJ2-1; tentative D call: TRBD1 (5 bases). Per germline, CDR1 SEHNR and CDR2 FQNEAQ (reference sequence). The length of the CDR3 is 14 residues. V shed 7 bases and J shed 4 bases, with 14 bases lying between them. CDR3 in amino acids: CASIGRVGYNEQFF. The CDR3 DNA sequence: TGTGCCAGCATAGGCAGGGTGGGTTACAATGAGCAGTTCTTC.

This chain connects TRBV5-1 to TRBJ1-3; TRBD1 matches 7 bases. Trimming cost V 4 bases and J 0 bases; bases outside gene matches: 10. This CDR3 comprises 17 residues. Per the germline V gene, CDR1 is SGHRS and CDR2 is YFSETQ. CDR3 sequence reads: CASSLEHRGPSGNTIYF. CDR3 coding DNA: TGCGCCAGCAGCCTAGAGCACAGGGGACCCTCTGGAAACACCATATATTTT.

CDR3 sequence: CASSVVGYEQYF. CDR3 nucleotide sequence: TGTGCCAGCAGCGTAGTGGGCTACGAGCAGTACTTC. The chain couples TRBV9 to TRBJ2-7, with D hard to call. Between the trimmed V and J ends, which lost 0 bases and 3 bases, there was a span of 4 bases. Per the germline V gene, CDR1 is SGDLS and CDR2 is YYNGEE. The CDR3 is 12 residues long.

As regards this clone: The sample has other DNA sequences that encode this CDR3 too. This chain uses TRBV9 with TRBJ2-1; D is unclear. The CDR3 consists of 13 residues. The germline V gene has CDR1 SGDLS and CDR2 YYNGEE. Between the trimmed V and J ends, which lost 2 bases and 5 bases, there was a span of 8 bases. For the CDR3, the DNA is TGTGCCAGCAGCGTGGCGGCAGACAATGAGCAGTTCTTC. This translates into CASSVAADNEQFF.

Details on this clone: The same CDR3 also results from other DNA sequences found in this sample. CDR3 residues: CASSVGAGSSTDTQYF. DNA of the CDR3: TGTGCCAGCAGCGTAGGGGCGGGATCTAGCACAGATACGCAGTATTTT. The chain uses TRBV9 and TRBJ2-3; D perhaps matches TRBD2 (6 bases). Germline V CDR1 and CDR2: SGDLS, YYNGEE. Trimming pared 0 bases from V and 0 bases from J, leaving 11 bases between. The CDR3 runs to 16 residues.

V gene TRBV10-3 combines with J gene TRBJ1-2, with unresolved D. Germline V CDR1 and CDR2: ENHRY, SYGVKD. The CDR3 extends over 12 amino acids. V dropped 4 bases and J dropped 7 bases, with 10 bases sitting between them. Here the CDR3 DNA reads TGTGCCATCAGTGCCGGTTTGGCTGGCTACACCTTC. Translation gives CAISAGLAGYTF.

Turning to this clone: Other DNA sequences of this sample code for an identical CDR3. The V call is TRBV18, the J call TRBJ2-1; 9 nucleotides agree with TRBD1. This CDR3 has 15 residues. Germline CDR1 KGHSH, CDR2 LQKENI. V dropped 3 bases and J dropped 0; count of bases not matched to a gene: 0. The CDR3 spells CASSPGQGSYNEQFF. In nucleotides, the CDR3 is TGTGCCAGCTCACCGGGACAGGGCTCCTACAATGAGCAGTTCTTC.

This chain joins TRBV5-1 and TRBJ2-5, with 8 bases matching TRBD1. V shed 4 bases, J shed 5 bases, and the junction held 7 bases outside the gene matches. The CDR3 length is 14 residues. Germline lookup yields CDR1 SGHRS and CDR2 YFSETQ. CDR3 DNA sequence: TGCGCCAGCAGCCTCGGCAGGACAGGGGAGACCCAGTACTTC. Protein: CASSLGRTGETQYF.

The rearrangement links TRBV28 to TRBJ1-5; the D gene is possibly TRBD1 (6 bases). With 8 bases removed from V and 2 bases from J, the gap between germline ends came to 22 bases. Germline V lookup: CDR1 MDHEN, CDR2 SYDVKM. The CDR3 has 17 residues. The CDR3 sequence: CASRPAGQLRGNQPQHF. CDR3 DNA sequence: TGTGCCAGCCGGCCGGCCGGACAGTTGAGGGGCAATCAGCCCCAGCATTTT. Full variable domain (outside the CDR3, taken from reference TRBV28 and TRBJ1-5): DVKVTQSSRYLVKRTGEKVFLECVQDMDHENMFWYRQDPGLGLRLIYFSYDVKMKEKGDIPEGYSVSREKKERFSLILESASTNQTSMYLCASRPAGQLRGNQPQHFGDGTRLSIL.

This rearrangement joins TRBV11-2 to TRBJ2-7; possible D gene TRBD1, 6 bases. Per the germline V gene, CDR1 is SGHAT and CDR2 is FQNNGV. This CDR3 has 13 amino acids. V lost 3 bases to trimming and J lost 2 bases, with 8 bases between them. The CDR3 protein is CASSLDSTYEQYF. The CDR3 DNA reads as TGTGCCAGCAGCTTGGACAGTACCTACGAGCAGTACTTC.

This clone was detected only once. J is TRBJ2-7 and V is TRBV18; weak D call: TRBD2 (6 bases). Germline V gene lookup returns CDR1 KGHSH and CDR2 LQKENI. The CDR3 consists of 14 residues. The V end lost 5 bases, the J end lost 2 bases, and 13 bases lay between the germline ends. In DNA form, the CDR3 reads TGTGCCAGCTCAGCCCCTAGCGCGCCCTACGAGCAGTACTTC. It specifies CASSAPSAPYEQYF. The variable domain in full, with the rest retrieved from reference TRBV18 and TRBJ2-7, is NAGVMQNPRHLVRRRGQEARLRCSPMKGHSHVYWYRQLPEEGLKFMVYLQKENIIDESGMPKERFSAEFPKEGPSILRIQQVVRGDSAAYFCASSAPSAPYEQYFGPGTRLTVT.

The chain is built from TRBV19 and TRBJ2-3, with D tentatively TRBD2 (7 bases). The CDR3 consists of 16 residues. From germline, CDR1 is LNHDA and CDR2 SQIVND (reference sequence). Trimming stripped 0 bases from V and 2 bases from J, with 12 bases between. The CDR3 spells CASSIEDGGLTDTQYF. CDR3 DNA: TGTGCCAGTAGTATAGAGGACGGGGGGCTCACAGATACGCAGTATTTT.